The T cell receptor beta chain described here comes from a study of a mutant IDH1 vaccine in newly diagnosed glioma. CDR1 MNHEY and CDR2 SVGAGI come from the germline V gene. Trimming cost V 5 bases and J 7 bases, with 15 bases left between them. CDR3 length equals 14 residues. As to this clone: The antigen remains unidentified.

Time point meaning: week 47, end of study. A single vaccine dose contained 300 ug of mutant IDH1 20-mer peptide, and topical imiquimod was used with it. This table comes from immunoSEQ multiplex PCR, and its TCRdb copy is limited to in-frame clones, with some not included. This sample yields over 75,000 clones, of which roughly 77% are seen a single time; around 5.3% belongs to the top ten. The specimen was PBMCs, collected from a glioma patient whose treatment included an IDH1 peptide vaccine. J is TRBJ2-1 and V is TRBV6-5, with TRBD1 as a possible D gene (7 bases). The source is a man aged 40-49 years with glioma. The CDR3 loop reads CASSAWRGPNEQFF. The CDR3 DNA sequence: TGTGCCAGCAGTGCGTGGAGGGGGCCGAATGAGCAGTTCTTC.